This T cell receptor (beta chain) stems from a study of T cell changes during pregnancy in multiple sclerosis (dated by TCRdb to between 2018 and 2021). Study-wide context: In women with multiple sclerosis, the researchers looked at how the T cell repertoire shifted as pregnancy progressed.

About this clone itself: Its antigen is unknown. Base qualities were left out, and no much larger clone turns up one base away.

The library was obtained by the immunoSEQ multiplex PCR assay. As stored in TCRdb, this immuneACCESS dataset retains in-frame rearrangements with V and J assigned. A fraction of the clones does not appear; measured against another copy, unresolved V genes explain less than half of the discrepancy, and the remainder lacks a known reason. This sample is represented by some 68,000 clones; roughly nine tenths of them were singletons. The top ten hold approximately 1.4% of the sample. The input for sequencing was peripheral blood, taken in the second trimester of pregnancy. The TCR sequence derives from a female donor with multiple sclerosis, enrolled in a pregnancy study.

The base sequence is TGCGCCAGCAGCCCCTCGCTAGCGGGAGTGGAGGGCGAGCAGTACTTC. Its protein is CASSPSLAGVEGEQYF. This chain joins TRBV5-1 to TRBJ2-7; 10 bases in the middle match TRBD2. According to the germline V gene, CDR1 reads SGHRS and CDR2 reads YFSETQ. Spanning cysteine to phenylalanine, the CDR3 consists of 16 amino acids. The CDR3 DNA has 48 bases and is translated from base 1. For this chain, trimming is 4 bases at the V end and 6 bases at the J end, and the number of junction bases without a gene match is 13.